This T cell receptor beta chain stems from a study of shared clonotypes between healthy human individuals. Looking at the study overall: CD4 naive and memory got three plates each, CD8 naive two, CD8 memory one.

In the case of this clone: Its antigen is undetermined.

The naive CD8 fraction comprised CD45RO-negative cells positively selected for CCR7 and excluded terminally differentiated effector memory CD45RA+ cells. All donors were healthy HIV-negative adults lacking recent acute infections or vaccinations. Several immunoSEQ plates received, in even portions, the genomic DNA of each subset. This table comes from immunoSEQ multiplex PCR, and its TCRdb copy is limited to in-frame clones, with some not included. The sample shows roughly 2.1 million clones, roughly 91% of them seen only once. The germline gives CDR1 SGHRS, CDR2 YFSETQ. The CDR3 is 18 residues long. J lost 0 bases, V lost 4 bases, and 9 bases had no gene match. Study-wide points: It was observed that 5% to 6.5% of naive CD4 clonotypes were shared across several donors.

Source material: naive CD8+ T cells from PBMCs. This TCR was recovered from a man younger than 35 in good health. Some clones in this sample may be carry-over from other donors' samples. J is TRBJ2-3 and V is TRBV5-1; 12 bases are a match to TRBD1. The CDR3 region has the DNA TGCGCCAGCAGCCCCGGGACAGGGGGCCAACTAAGCACAGATACGCAGTATTTT. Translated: CASSPGTGGQLSTDTQYF.